This T cell receptor beta chain comes out of a study of T cell responses to AZD1222 COVID-19 vaccine. Study results and limitations: It was only after the peak T cell response that any repertoires were sampled.

Generated by immunoSEQ multiplex PCR, the TCRdb table keeps only in-frame clones and is missing some. The repertoire has roughly 160,000 clones, around 92% of them found once; the top ten carry roughly 4.4%. For this clone: What it recognizes is unknown.

Germline CDR1 reads SQVTM; CDR2 reads ANQGSEA. V was trimmed by 1 base and J by 6 bases, leaving 8 bases between them. The CDR3 sequence is 12 residues long. The TCR originated in an adult in good health. V usage is TRBV29-1 and J usage is TRBJ2-3, with unresolved D. The sequencing here drew on peripheral blood, taken on day 0 of MenACWY control vaccination. The CDR3 region is CSVEALGDTQYF. For the CDR3, the DNA is TGCAGCGTTGAAGCTCTCGGGGATACGCAGTATTTT.